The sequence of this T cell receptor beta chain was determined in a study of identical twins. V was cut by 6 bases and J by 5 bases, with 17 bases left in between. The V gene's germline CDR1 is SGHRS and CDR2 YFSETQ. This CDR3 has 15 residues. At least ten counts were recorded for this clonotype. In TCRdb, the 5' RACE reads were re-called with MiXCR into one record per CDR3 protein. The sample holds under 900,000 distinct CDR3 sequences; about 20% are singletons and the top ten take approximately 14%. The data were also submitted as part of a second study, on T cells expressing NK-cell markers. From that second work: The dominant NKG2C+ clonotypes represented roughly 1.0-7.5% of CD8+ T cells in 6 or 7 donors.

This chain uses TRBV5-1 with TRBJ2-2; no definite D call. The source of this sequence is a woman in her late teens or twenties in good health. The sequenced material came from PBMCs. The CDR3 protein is CASTLTGDWTGELFF. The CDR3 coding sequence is TGCGCCAGCACCCTGACCGGCGATTGGACCGGGGAGCTGTTTTTT.